The 12 T cell receptor beta chains presented below share a single source sample, sequenced in a study of CXCR3-negative and CXCR3-positive naive CD8 T cells. Libraries of TRB cDNA were made by 5' RACE and carried UMIs. TCRdb re-called the 5' RACE reads and shows each CDR3 protein once, DNA omitted. The sample holds about 24,000 distinct CDR3 sequences. Sequenced input: naive CXCR3- CD8+ T cells from blood. Specified subset: CD45RO-CCR7+CD27+CD95- naive CD8+ T cells lacking CXCR3 (TNR3-). The receptors stem from a human donor in good health. Some clones in this sample may be carry-over from other donors' samples.

The chain combines TRBV29-1 with TRBJ2-7. The CDR3 is made up of 12 amino acids. Per the germline V gene, CDR1 is SQVTM and CDR2 is ANQGSEA. The CDR3 sequence: CSADTDSYEQYF.

V usage is TRBV6-2 or TRBV6-3 and J usage is TRBJ2-2; the TCRdb D gene call, TRBD1, has no DNA to confirm it. CDR1 MNHEY and CDR2 SVGEGT come from the germline V gene. This CDR3 has 17 residues. Here the CDR3 reads CAGSYRDSLPNTGELFF.

The V gene is TRBV29-1, the J gene TRBJ2-7; TCRdb outputs TRBD1, but without DNA this stays unchecked. Germline CDR1 SQVTM, CDR2 ANQGSEA. This CDR3 comprises 15 residues. The CDR3 protein is CSAIPPGPSSYEQYF.

CDR3 sequence: CSVVSGGVSYNEQFF. The chain couples TRBV29-1 to TRBJ2-1; TCRdb's assignment of TRBD2 cannot be checked, as there is no DNA. Germline values: CDR1 SQVTM, CDR2 ANQGSEA. The CDR3 is made up of 15 amino acids.

CDR3 loop: CASSRTGGENQPQHF. The chain recombines TRBV4-1 with TRBJ1-5; lacking DNA, the TRBD1 call made by TCRdb goes unchecked. The CDR3 is 15 amino acids. Germline values: CDR1 MGHRA, CDR2 YSYEKL.

CDR3: CASSEAQTGVETQYF. V gene TRBV2 combines with J gene TRBJ2-5; without DNA, the TCRdb call of TRBD1 cannot be checked. CDR3 length: 15 residues. Per the germline V gene, CDR1 is SNHLY and CDR2 is FYNNEI.

The V call is TRBV29-1, the J call TRBJ2-7; the TRBD2 assignment by TCRdb is unverifiable without DNA. The CDR3 totals 15 residues. Germline-derived CDR1 and CDR2 are SQVTM and ANQGSEA. This chain's CDR3 is CSVWTSARSSYEQYF.

The chain combines TRBV3-1 with TRBJ2-7; TCRdb's D call of TRBD1 is untestable without DNA. This CDR3 region has 19 residues. Per germline, CDR1 LGHDT and CDR2 YNNKEL (reference sequence). CDR3 amino acids: CASSQDRGAASVFQETQYF.

This clonotype is classed as medium-sized by frequency. J is TRBJ1-1 and V is TRBV5-1; TCRdb proposes TRBD1, but this gene call is untestable without DNA. The CDR3 length is 18 residues. From germline, CDR1 is SGHRS and CDR2 YFSETQ. The CDR3 sequence is CASSRNPGQGAMNTEAFF.

The J gene is TRBJ2-1, the V gene TRBV5-5. The CDR3 loop spans 15 amino acids. Germline values: CDR1 SGHKS, CDR2 YYEKEE (reference sequence). The CDR3 here is CASSFPRISYNEQFF.

This clonotype ranks as medium-sized in terms of frequency. This chain connects TRBV6-4 to TRBJ2-1; TCRdb's D gene call, TRBD1, goes unchecked for lack of DNA. The CDR3 has 13 residues. Looked up from germline, CDR1 is MRHNA and CDR2 is SNTAGT. The CDR3 reads CASALGARNEQFF.

The chain couples TRBV29-1 to TRBJ2-7; TCRdb's D gene call, TRBD2, goes unchecked for lack of DNA. The CDR3 loop spans 15 amino acids. Germline CDR1 reads SQVTM; CDR2 reads ANQGSEA. The CDR3 is CSVAGTSGRSYEQYF.